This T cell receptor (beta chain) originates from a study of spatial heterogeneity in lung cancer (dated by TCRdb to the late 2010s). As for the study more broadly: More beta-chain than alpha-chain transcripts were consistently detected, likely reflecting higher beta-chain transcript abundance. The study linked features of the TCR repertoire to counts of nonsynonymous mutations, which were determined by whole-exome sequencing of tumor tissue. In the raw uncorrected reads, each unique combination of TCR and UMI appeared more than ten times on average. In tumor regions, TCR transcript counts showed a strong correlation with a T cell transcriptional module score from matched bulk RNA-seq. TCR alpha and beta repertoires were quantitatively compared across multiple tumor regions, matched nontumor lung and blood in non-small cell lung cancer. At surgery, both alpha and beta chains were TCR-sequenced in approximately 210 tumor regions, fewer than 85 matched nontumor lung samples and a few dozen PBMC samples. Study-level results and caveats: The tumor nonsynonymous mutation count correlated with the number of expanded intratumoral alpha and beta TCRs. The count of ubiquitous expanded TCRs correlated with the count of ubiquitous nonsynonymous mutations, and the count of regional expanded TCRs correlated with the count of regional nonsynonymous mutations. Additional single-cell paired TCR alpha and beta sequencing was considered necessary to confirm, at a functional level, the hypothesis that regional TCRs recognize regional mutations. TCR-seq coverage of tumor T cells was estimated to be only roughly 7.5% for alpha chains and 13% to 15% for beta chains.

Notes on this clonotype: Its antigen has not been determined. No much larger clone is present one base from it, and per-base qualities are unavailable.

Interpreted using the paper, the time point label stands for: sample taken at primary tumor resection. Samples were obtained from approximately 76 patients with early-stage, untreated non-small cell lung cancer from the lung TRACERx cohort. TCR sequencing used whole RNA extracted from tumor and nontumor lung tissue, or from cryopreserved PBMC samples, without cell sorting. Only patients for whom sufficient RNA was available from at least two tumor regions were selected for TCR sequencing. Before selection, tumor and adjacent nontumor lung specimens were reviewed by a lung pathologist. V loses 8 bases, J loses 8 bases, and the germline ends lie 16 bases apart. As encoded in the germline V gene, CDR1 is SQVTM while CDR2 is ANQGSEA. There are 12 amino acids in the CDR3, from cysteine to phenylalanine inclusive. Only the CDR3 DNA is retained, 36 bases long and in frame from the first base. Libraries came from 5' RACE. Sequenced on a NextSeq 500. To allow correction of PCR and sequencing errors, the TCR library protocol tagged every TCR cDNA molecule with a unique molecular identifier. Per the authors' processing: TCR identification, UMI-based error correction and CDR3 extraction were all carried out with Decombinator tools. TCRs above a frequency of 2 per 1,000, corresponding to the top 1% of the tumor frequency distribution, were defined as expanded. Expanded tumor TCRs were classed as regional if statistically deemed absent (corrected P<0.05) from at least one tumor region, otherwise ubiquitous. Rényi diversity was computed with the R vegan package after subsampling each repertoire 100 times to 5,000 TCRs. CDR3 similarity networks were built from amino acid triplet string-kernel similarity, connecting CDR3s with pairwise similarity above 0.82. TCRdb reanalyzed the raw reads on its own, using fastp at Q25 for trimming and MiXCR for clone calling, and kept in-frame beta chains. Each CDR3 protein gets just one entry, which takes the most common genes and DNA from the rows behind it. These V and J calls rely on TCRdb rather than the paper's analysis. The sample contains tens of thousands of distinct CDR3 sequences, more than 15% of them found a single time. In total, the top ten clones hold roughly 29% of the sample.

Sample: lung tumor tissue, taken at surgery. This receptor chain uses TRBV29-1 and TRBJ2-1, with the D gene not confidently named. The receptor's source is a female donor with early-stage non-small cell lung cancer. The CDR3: CSTKKTVYEQFF. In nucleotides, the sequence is TGCAGCACAAAGAAGACCGTCTATGAGCAGTTCTTC.